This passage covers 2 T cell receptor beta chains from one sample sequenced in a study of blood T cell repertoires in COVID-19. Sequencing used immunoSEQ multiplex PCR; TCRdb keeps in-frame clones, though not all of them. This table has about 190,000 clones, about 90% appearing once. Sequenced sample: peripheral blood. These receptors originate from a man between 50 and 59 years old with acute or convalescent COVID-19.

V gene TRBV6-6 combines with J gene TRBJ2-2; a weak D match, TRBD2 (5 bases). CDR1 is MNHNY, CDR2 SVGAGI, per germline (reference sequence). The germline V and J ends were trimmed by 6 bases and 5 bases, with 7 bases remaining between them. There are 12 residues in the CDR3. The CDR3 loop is CASRGSTGELFF. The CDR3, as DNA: TGTGCCAGCAGGGGGAGTACCGGGGAGCTGTTTTTT.

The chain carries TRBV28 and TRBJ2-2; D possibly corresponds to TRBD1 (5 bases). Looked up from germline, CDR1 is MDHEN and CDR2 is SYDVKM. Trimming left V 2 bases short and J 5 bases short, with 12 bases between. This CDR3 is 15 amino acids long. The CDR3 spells CASSLRQGSTGELFF. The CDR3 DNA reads TGTGCCAGCAGTTTACGGCAGGGAAGTACCGGGGAGCTGTTTTTT.